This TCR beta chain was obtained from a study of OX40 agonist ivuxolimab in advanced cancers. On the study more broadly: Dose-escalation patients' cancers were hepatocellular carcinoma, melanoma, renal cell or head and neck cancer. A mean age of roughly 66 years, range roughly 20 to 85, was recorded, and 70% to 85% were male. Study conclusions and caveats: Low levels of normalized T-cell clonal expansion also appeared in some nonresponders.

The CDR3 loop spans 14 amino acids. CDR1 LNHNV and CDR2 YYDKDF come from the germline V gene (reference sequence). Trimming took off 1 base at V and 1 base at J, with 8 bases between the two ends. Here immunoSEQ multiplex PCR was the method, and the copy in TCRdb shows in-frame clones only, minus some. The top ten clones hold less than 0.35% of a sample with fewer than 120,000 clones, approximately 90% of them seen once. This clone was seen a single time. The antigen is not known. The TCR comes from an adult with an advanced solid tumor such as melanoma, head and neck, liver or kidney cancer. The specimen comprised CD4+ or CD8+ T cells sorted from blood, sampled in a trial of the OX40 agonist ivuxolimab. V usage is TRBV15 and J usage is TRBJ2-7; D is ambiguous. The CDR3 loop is CATSRGTFSYEQYF. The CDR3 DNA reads TGTGCCACCAGCAGAGGAACCTTTTCCTACGAGCAGTACTTC.